This entry lists 8 T cell receptor beta chains sequenced from one sample in a study of T-cell memory formation after mild COVID-19. One entry per CDR3 protein, called by TCRdb with MiXCR from the 5' RACE reads. Of about 190,000 distinct CDR3 sequences listed, about 18% are singletons. Sequencing was performed on PBMCs or a T cell subset sorted from them (not recorded which). The source is an adult woman who had mild COVID-19 (a few samples of this study predate the infection). Cell type and time point are not known.

This clonotype was recorded a few times. The chain is built from TRBV6-2 or TRBV6-3 and TRBJ2-7; tentatively, D is TRBD2 (5 bases). Germline CDR1 MNHEY, CDR2 SVGEGT. Trimming stripped 2 bases from V and 2 bases from J, with 13 bases between. The CDR3 contains 15 residues. CDR3 coding DNA: TGTGCCAGCAGTTACACCGCTAGCAGTACCTACGAGCAGTACTTC. Translation gives CASSYTASSTYEQYF.

This clonotype was observed a few times. The chain employs TRBV9 and TRBJ2-2, with 14 bases that match TRBD2. CDR1 and CDR2 (germline): SGDLS, YYNGEE. Trimming removed 2 bases from V and 8 bases from J; junction bases left unmatched: 8. The CDR3 is 17 residues long. CDR3 sequence reads: CASSVYGTSGSSGELFF. The CDR3, as DNA: TGTGCCAGCAGCGTTTACGGGACTAGCGGGAGTTCGGGGGAGCTGTTTTTT.

This clonotype was picked up a small number of times. The chain has TRBV2 and TRBJ2-7, with 7 bases aligning to TRBD1. This CDR3 has 15 residues. The trim removed 7 bases at V and 2 bases at J, leaving 11 bases unmatched. Germline V CDR1 and CDR2: SNHLY, FYNNEI. The CDR3 is CASKVDRSPTYEQYF. DNA of the CDR3: TGTGCCAGCAAGGTGGACAGGTCCCCCACCTACGAGCAGTACTTC.

This clonotype turned up a few times. The chain links TRBV5-1 to TRBJ2-1, with 8 bases lining up with TRBD2. The CDR3 is 17 residues long. Germline assignment: CDR1 SGHRS and CDR2 YFSETQ. The J segment lost 5 bases and the V segment lost 1 base, leaving 11 bases of the junction unmatched. CDR3 loop: CASSLRAGAFQDNEQFF. CDR3 sequence (DNA): TGCGCCAGCAGCTTGAGAGCGGGGGCCTTTCAGGACAATGAGCAGTTCTTC.

This clonotype was observed a handful of times. The V and J genes are TRBV20-1 and TRBJ2-2; 7 positions match TRBD1. After removal of 6 bases from V and 0 bases from J, the junction contained 4 bases not matched to a gene. Germline assignment: CDR1 DFQATT and CDR2 SNEGSKA (reference sequence). CDR3 length: 14 residues. The CDR3 region is CSARQGANTGELFF. CDR3 coding DNA: TGCAGTGCACGACAGGGCGCGAACACCGGGGAGCTGTTTTTT.

This clonotype showed up just a few times. The rearrangement uses TRBV12-3 or TRBV12-4 and TRBJ1-1; 7 bases map to TRBD1. The V segment lost 6 bases and the J segment 1 base; nucleotides outside the gene matches: 5. The length of the CDR3 is 14 residues. The CDR3, as DNA: TGTGCCAGCAGAAGACAGGGAGAGAACACTGAAGCTTTCTTT. Translating gives CASRRQGENTEAFF.

This clonotype was recorded a few times. The chain links TRBV9 to TRBJ2-7; the match to TRBD2 covers 9 bases. Germline assignment: CDR1 SGDLS and CDR2 YYNGEE. V lost 4 bases to trimming and J lost 5 bases; unmatched junction nucleotides: 7. This CDR3 comprises 14 residues. This CDR3 reads CASSYSGSIDEQYF. CDR3 nucleotides: TGTGCCAGCAGCTATAGCGGGAGTATCGACGAGCAGTACTTC.

J is TRBJ2-7 and V is TRBV27, with 13 bases aligning to TRBD2. V lost 4 bases, J lost 2 bases, and 5 bases stayed unmatched. This CDR3 contains 16 residues. Germline CDR1 and CDR2: MNHEY and SMNVEV (reference sequence). The CDR3 region is CASSSRGLAGTYEQYF. The CDR3 nucleotides are TGTGCCAGCAGTTCAAGGGGACTAGCGGGGACCTACGAGCAGTACTTC.